This TCR beta chain was retrieved from a study of spatial heterogeneity in lung cancer. General observations from the study: Ubiquitous expanded tumor TCRs showed up in blood more at resection than follow-up.

The CDR3 runs 13 residues. This clonotype has a count of ten or more. Its matching antigen is unknown. Time point indicated: blood at routine non-recurrence follow-up after resection. TCRdb reprocessed the 5' RACE reads via MiXCR and lists one record per CDR3 protein. This table has 25,000 to 35,000 distinct CDR3 sequences, more than 4.5% appearing once. The specimen comprised PBMCs, sampled at follow-up. The chain employs TRBV21-1 and TRBJ2-7; the table's D call of TRBD1 was not tested on the DNA. TRBV21-1 counts as a pseudogene. The origin of this receptor is a female donor with early-stage non-small cell lung cancer. The CDR3 protein is CASSIEITGDGYF. CDR3 in DNA: TGTGCCAGCAGCATCGAAATTACAGGGGACGGGTACTTC.